The source of this T cell receptor (beta chain) is a study of T cells in Graves' hyperthyroidism and ophthalmopathy. Absent ophthalmopathy progression within 18 months defined stable Graves' hyperthyroidism. Exclusions: uncontrolled infection, other autoimmune disease, pregnancy, lactation. The V end was cut by 3 bases, the J end by 0 bases, with 9 bases between. The CDR3 runs 14 residues. The germline gives CDR1 DFQATT, CDR2 SNEGSKA (reference sequence). General study points: Among thyroid clonotypes expanded above 0.001, most also appeared in blood.

Many counts were recorded for this clonotype. Its antigen is currently unknown. Amplification of TCR beta CDR3 regions was performed using RNA transcripts as template. The HTBI primer set drove a first-round RT-PCR of the TCR CDR3. TCRdb used MiXCR to reprocess the multiplex PCR reads, holding one entry per CDR3 protein. Of about 690,000 distinct CDR3 sequences in the sample, about 18% are singletons; the top ten hold around 15%. The TCR sequence derives from a man aged 50-60 years with Graves' hyperthyroidism. The chain recombines TRBV20-1 with TRBJ2-1; tentatively, D is TRBD2 (6 bases). Input material: blood. The CDR3 DNA reads as TGCAGTGCTAGTGGGCGGGACTCCTACAATGAGCAGTTCTTC. Protein sequence: CSASGRDSYNEQFF.